This T cell receptor beta chain was sequenced during a study of control samples from healthy donors and cancer patients. V dropped 3 bases and J dropped 11 bases, with 11 bases sitting between them. The CDR3 covers 12 residues. The table came from immunoSEQ multiplex PCR; TCRdb's copy has only in-frame clones and leaves some out. This sample has 130,000 or so clones, with about 89% found just once. Material: blood. The chain joins TRBV12-3 or TRBV12-4 to TRBJ1-5; D perhaps matches TRBD1 (5 bases). This clonotype originated in a man aged 60 to 75 in good health. CDR3 nucleotides: TGTGCCAGCAGTTTTGAGGGGATGGCCCAGCATTTT. This encodes CASSFEGMAQHF.